This T cell receptor beta chain came from a study of molecular identifiers for immune sequencing clone quantification. Study at large: With replicates, the RNA of approximately 22,000 or 94,000 naive CD8 cells was split five ways and four were sequenced. Overall study results and limits: Whereas naive cells kept under 1% of molecules in clones above 20 RNA copies, such clones held over 97% in effectors. Underestimated sizes of highly expanded clones could result from identical TCR molecules that share a barcode.

J lost 8 bases, V lost 3 bases, and 11 bases had no gene match. Looked up from germline, CDR1 is MRHNA and CDR2 is SNTAGT. The CDR3 extends over 16 amino acids. TCRdb recomputed calls from the PCR reads with MiXCR, one row per CDR3 protein. This table has hundreds of thousands of distinct CDR3 sequences, 25% appearing once. In the case of this clonotype: The antigen remains undetermined.

Specimen: naive CD8+ T cells from blood, with Jurkat cell RNA spiked in. This sample's subset: FACS-sorted CD8+CD4-CCR7+CD45RA+ naive T cells. J is TRBJ2-1 and V is TRBV6-4, with 9 bases that match TRBD2. This TCR derives from a human donor in good health. Some libraries in this study had Jurkat cell RNA spiked in. The CDR3 bases are TGTGCCAGCAGTGAAAGAGCGGCGGGAGGGGTCTATGAGCAGTTCTTC. Protein product: CASSERAAGGVYEQFF.